The rows below give T cell receptor beta chains drawn from one sample of a study of T cell clones after liver transplantation. Clones were sequenced by immunoSEQ multiplex PCR, and TCRdb holds only the in-frame ones, with some missing. This table has some 110,000 clones, approximately 90% appearing once. The source material was CD4+ T cells from blood, sampled 12 months after liver transplant. All receptors derive from a human patient who received a liver transplant. T cells may partly derive from the graft donor. The CDR3 runs from the conserved cysteine through the conserved F or W. Fields, in order: D gene, V gene, clone size, J gene, CDR3 protein, CDR3 DNA. D genes are given only for firm matches. A clone size is listed for some rows: how often the clone was seen (once, few, many), or a class if it is expanded.

TRBD1	TRBV6-5	NA	TRBJ1-3	CASAGTGDSGNTIYF	TGTGCCAGCGCCGGGACAGGCGACTCTGGAAACACCATATATTTT
NA	TRBV7-2	NA	TRBJ2-7	CASTWEERGEQYF	TGTGCCAGCACCTGGGAGGAAAGGGGGGAGCAGTACTTC
NA	TRBV11-2	NA	TRBJ1-1	CASSHEGGLEAFF	TGTGCCAGCAGCCACGAGGGTGGTCTTGAAGCTTTCTTT
TRBD2	TRBV7-9	NA	TRBJ2-5	CASSTSGKETQYF	TGTGCCAGCAGCACTAGCGGGAAAGAGACCCAGTACTTC
TRBD2	TRBV19	NA	TRBJ2-7	CASSIDSGRSSYEQYF	TGTGCCAGTAGTATCGATAGCGGGCGGAGCTCCTACGAGCAGTACTTC
NA	TRBV2	NA	TRBJ1-2	CASSEGLYGYTF	TGTGCCAGCAGTGAGGGATTGTATGGCTACACCTTC
NA	TRBV23-1	NA	TRBJ2-7	CAGIDGNSYEQYF	TGCGCCGGAATCGACGGCAACTCCTACGAGCAGTACTTC
NA	TRBV19	NA	TRBJ1-1	CASSIAGRTEAFF	TGTGCCAGTAGTATAGCAGGACGCACTGAAGCTTTCTTT
NA	TRBV7-3	NA	TRBJ2-3	CASSLVGTDTQYF	TGTGCCAGCAGCTTAGTGGGTACAGATACGCAGTATTTT
NA	TRBV7-9	NA	TRBJ2-7	CASSFIGISYEQYF	TGTGCCAGCAGCTTCATTGGGATCTCCTACGAGCAGTACTTC
TRBD2	TRBV7-2	NA	TRBJ2-3	CASSLLAEPSTDTQYF	TGTGCCAGCAGCTTACTAGCGGAACCTAGCACAGATACGCAGTATTTT
NA	TRBV18	NA	TRBJ2-1	CASSPRNIASYNEQFF	TGTGCCAGCTCACCAAGGAACATTGCCTCCTACAATGAGCAGTTCTTC
NA	TRBV5-6	NA	TRBJ2-2	CASSGRGLGELFF	TGTGCCAGCAGCGGACGGGGGCTCGGGGAGCTGTTTTTT
NA	TRBV5-5	NA	TRBJ1-1	CASSLNIDTEAFF	TGTGCCAGCAGCTTGAACATCGACACTGAAGCTTTCTTT
TRBD2	TRBV4-2	NA	TRBJ2-7	CASSQSRTSGSYEQYF	TGTGCCAGCAGCCAATCGCGGACTAGCGGGAGTTACGAGCAGTACTTC
NA	TRBV19	NA	TRBJ1-2	CASSWVANYGYTF	TGTGCCAGTAGTTGGGTCGCTAACTATGGCTACACCTTC
TRBD2	TRBV6-1	NA	TRBJ2-1	CASNVGTRAYNEQFF	TGTGCCAGCAACGTCGGGACTAGGGCCTACAATGAGCAGTTCTTC
NA	TRBV9	NA	TRBJ1-2	CASRRAGQAYGYTF	TGTGCCAGCAGGAGGGCAGGGCAGGCTTATGGCTACACCTTC
NA	TRBV5-8	NA	TRBJ2-3	CASSLLGTDTQYF	TGTGCCAGCAGCTTGCTGGGGACAGATACGCAGTATTTT
NA	TRBV4-3	NA	TRBJ2-2	CASSQDSRGPKTGELFF	TGCGCCAGCAGCCAAGATTCTAGAGGGCCTAAGACCGGGGAGCTGTTTTTT
NA	TRBV18	NA	TRBJ1-5	CASSPPGASNQPQHF	TGTGCCAGCTCCCCTCCCGGGGCGAGCAATCAGCCCCAGCATTTT
TRBD2	TRBV5-4	NA	TRBJ2-1	CASSFVGRPYNEQFF	TGTGCCAGCAGCTTTGTCGGGAGGCCCTACAATGAGCAGTTCTTC
TRBD1	TRBV11-3	NA	TRBJ1-2	CASSPPTGGGYTF	TGTGCCAGCAGCCCCCCCACAGGGGGCGGCTACACCTTC
TRBD1	TRBV19	NA	TRBJ2-5	CASSVRDRGRGSQETQYF	TGTGCCAGTAGTGTCCGGGACAGGGGGCGCGGGAGTCAAGAGACCCAGTACTTC
TRBD1	TRBV28	NA	TRBJ1-4	CASSRGRTNEKLFF	TGTGCCAGCAGCAGGGGGCGTACTAATGAAAAACTGTTTTTT
NA	TRBV7-9	NA	TRBJ2-5	CASSRSSRVETQYF	TGTGCCAGCAGCCGCTCCTCCAGGGTTGAGACCCAGTACTTC
TRBD1	TRBV7-9	once	TRBJ2-7	CASSLDLGGADEQYF	TGTGCCAGCAGCTTAGATTTAGGGGGCGCCGACGAGCAGTACTTC
TRBD1	TRBV10-2	NA	TRBJ1-4	CASSDRGGDEKLFF	TGCGCCAGCAGTGACAGGGGGGGCGATGAAAAACTGTTTTTT
TRBD1	TRBV10-3	NA	TRBJ1-5	CAISGAGTGDQPQHF	TGTGCCATCAGTGGAGCCGGGACAGGGGATCAGCCCCAGCATTTT
TRBD2	TRBV5-1	NA	TRBJ2-3	CASSSGLAVTDTQYF	TGCGCCAGCAGCTCTGGACTAGCGGTCACAGATACGCAGTATTTT
NA	TRBV11-2	NA	TRBJ1-5	CASSSEGRANQPQHF	TGTGCCAGCAGCTCAGAAGGCAGGGCCAATCAGCCCCAGCATTTT
TRBD1	TRBV28	NA	TRBJ2-7	CASSLGQYEQYF	TGTGCCAGCAGCCTGGGACAGTACGAGCAGTACTTC
TRBD1	TRBV14	NA	TRBJ2-5	CASSQKGQQRKTQYF	TGTGCCAGCAGCCAGAAGGGACAGCAAAGGAAGACCCAGTACTTC
TRBD2	TRBV28	NA	TRBJ2-3	CASSSTGTSGSLDTQYF	TGTGCCAGCAGTTCCACCGGGACTAGCGGGAGTTTAGATACGCAGTATTTT
NA	TRBV19	NA	TRBJ2-5	CASSRSQETQYF	TGTGCCAGTAGTAGATCCCAAGAGACCCAGTACTTC
NA	TRBV12-1	NA	TRBJ2-7	CASSFPGTSICCEQYF	TGTGCCAGCAGCTTTCCCGGGACTAGTATATGCTGCGAGCAGTACTTC
NA	TRBV20-1	NA	TRBJ1-2	CSAFQEGYTF	TGCAGTGCGTTCCAGGAAGGCTACACCTTC
NA	TRBV7-8	medium-sized	TRBJ1-3	CASSLVGGRSGNTIYF	TGTGCCAGCAGCTTAGTCGGGGGACGGAGTGGAAACACCATATATTTT
TRBD1	TRBV28	NA	TRBJ2-1	CASSFPPTGAGEQFF	TGTGCCAGCAGTTTCCCTCCGACAGGGGCAGGGGAGCAGTTCTTC
TRBD1	TRBV19	NA	TRBJ1-2	CASSIPGGSGYTF	TGTGCCAGTAGTATACCAGGGGGCTCTGGCTACACCTTC
NA	TRBV11-3	NA	TRBJ2-1	CASSLVGNKGEQFF	TGTGCCAGCAGCTTAGTCGGGAATAAGGGTGAGCAGTTCTTC
NA	TRBV6-1	NA	TRBJ2-7	CASSEYQIPYEQYF	TGTGCCAGCAGTGAATACCAGATCCCCTACGAGCAGTACTTC
NA	TRBV19	NA	TRBJ1-5	CASSIGRDQPQHF	TGTGCCAGTAGTATAGGCAGGGACCAGCCCCAGCATTTT
NA	TRBV10-3	NA	TRBJ1-5	CAISETNQPQHF	TGTGCCATCAGTGAGACCAATCAGCCCCAGCATTTT